The table lists the clone carrying this T cell receptor (beta chain) with a few counts. The source of the sample is a study of OX40 agonist ivuxolimab in advanced cancers. The table came from immunoSEQ multiplex PCR; TCRdb's copy has only in-frame clones and leaves some out. The data hold tens of thousands of clones, with less than 90% observed a single time. The V gene end was trimmed by 0 bases and the J gene end by 9 bases; junction bases not matched to a gene: 4. This CDR3 spans 15 amino acids. Germline CDR1 reads SEHNR; CDR2 reads FQNEAQ (reference sequence). Sequences were derived from CD4+ or CD8+ T cells sorted from blood, sampled in a trial of the OX40 agonist ivuxolimab. The sequence was collected from an adult with an advanced solid tumor such as melanoma, head and neck, liver or kidney cancer. The chain uses TRBV7-9 and TRBJ2-4; 11 bases map to TRBD2. CDR3 sequence: CASSLASGGASIQYF. CDR3 coding DNA: TGTGCCAGCAGCTTAGCTAGCGGGGGGGCCAGCATTCAGTACTTC.